This TCR beta chain derives from a study of blood T cell repertoires in COVID-19. V was clipped by 2 bases and J by 1 base, with 4 bases between them. Germline lookup yields CDR1 SGHTS and CDR2 YDEGEE. The CDR3 has 13 amino acids. Only in-frame clones appear in the TCRdb table, and some are missing; sequencing was by immunoSEQ multiplex PCR. Found here are over 100,000 clones, around 90% of them singletons; the top ten hold over 2.5%. Sequenced material: peripheral blood. The TCR comes from a man aged 50 or older with active or convalescent COVID-19. V is TRBV5-8 and J is TRBJ1-5; no clear D gene. The CDR3 DNA reads as TGTGCCAGCAGCTTTGGCAGCAATCAGCCCCAGCATTTT. It translates to CASSFGSNQPQHF. Looking up the rest from reference TRBV5-8 and TRBJ1-5 gives the full variable domain: EAGVTQSPTHLIKTRGQQATLRCSPISGHTSVYWYQQALGLGLQFLLWYDEGEERNRGNFPPRFSGRQFPNYSSELNVNALELEDSALYLCASSFGSNQPQHFGDGTRLSIL.